This T cell receptor beta chain was documented in a study of CD8 T cells in ankylosing spondylitis. Quantitative 5'-RACE was performed with molecular barcodes, and it yielded the TCR beta libraries. One entry per CDR3 protein results from TCRdb running MiXCR on the 5' RACE reads. Here the sample spans over 130,000 distinct CDR3 sequences, more than 40% being singletons. Whole-study results and caveats: Clones linked to the disease showed a CD8+ phenotype. They occurred at relatively low frequencies in peripheral blood. Reported data indicate significant enrichment of disease-linked clones within matched ankylosing spondylitis synovial fluid.

With regard to this clonotype: Its antigen is as yet unknown.

The sequenced sample was synovial fluid, either unsorted or a sorted T cell fraction (not recorded which). The sequence came from a male donor with ankylosing spondylitis.

The CDR3 coding sequence is TGTGCCAGCAGTCACCCGGACACTTACAATCCTTATGGCTACACCTTC. It specifies CASSHPDTYNPYGYTF. This sequence joins TRBV6-2 or TRBV6-3 and TRBJ1-2, with a possible D match to TRBD1 (5 bases). V was trimmed by 5 bases and J by 5 bases, leaving 21 bases between them. Per germline, CDR1 MNHEY and CDR2 SVGEGT. The CDR3 loop spans 16 amino acids.